What follows are 13 T cell receptor beta chains derived from one specimen sequenced in a study of control samples from healthy donors and cancer patients. Libraries were prepared by immunoSEQ multiplex PCR; TCRdb keeps only in-frame clonotypes and omits some of them. Found here are 130,000 or so clones, more than 70% of them singletons; the top ten hold almost 40%. The sequenced material came from blood. The receptors here all came from a man between 45 and 60 years old in good health.

The chain joins TRBV14 to TRBJ2-2; D perhaps matches TRBD1 (8 bases). Per germline, CDR1 SGHDN and CDR2 FVKESK. There are 16 residues in the CDR3. Between the trimmed V and J ends, which lost 3 bases and 7 bases, there was a span of 18 bases. CDR3 DNA: TGTGCCAGCAGCCATCCGACAGGGGCGGGGGACGGGGAGCTGTTTTTT. Its protein is CASSHPTGAGDGELFF. The full variable domain, rest sourced from reference TRBV14 and TRBJ2-2, is EAGVTQFPSHSVIEKGQTVTLRCDPISGHDNLYWYRRVMGKEIKFLLHFVKESKQDESGMPNNRFLAERTGGTYSTLKVQPAELEDSGVYFCASSHPTGAGDGELFFGEGSRLTVL.

The chain carries TRBV4-3 and TRBJ2-7, with D perhaps TRBD1 or TRBD2 (6 bases each). Per the germline V gene, CDR1 is LGHNA and CDR2 is YSLEER. The CDR3 runs 15 residues. V gave up 1 base and J gave up 4 bases, with 14 bases separating them. CDR3 in amino acids: CASSQGQVGTYEQYF. As DNA, the CDR3 is TGCGCCAGCAGCCAAGGACAGGTCGGGACTTACGAGCAGTACTTC.

This chain joins TRBV5-1 and TRBJ1-1; D remains unclear. The V gene's germline CDR1 is SGHRS and CDR2 YFSETQ. There are 14 residues in the CDR3. The V gene lost 3 bases and the J gene lost 1 base, with 10 bases spanning the gap. This CDR3 reads CASSSWTANTEAFF. For the CDR3, the DNA is TGCGCCAGCAGCTCCTGGACGGCGAACACTGAAGCTTTCTTT.

The rearrangement links TRBV5-1 to TRBJ1-1; the D gene is possibly TRBD1 (6 bases). CDR1 and CDR2 from the germline V gene are SGHRS and YFSETQ. This CDR3 region has 17 residues. V dropped 4 bases and J dropped 0 bases, with 19 bases sitting between them. As DNA, the CDR3 is TGCGCCAGCAGCCTATCCCCCGGACAGTCGGTGAACACTGAAGCTTTCTTT. It encodes CASSLSPGQSVNTEAFF.

The rearrangement links TRBV28 to TRBJ1-2, with D perhaps TRBD1 (6 bases). The germline gives CDR1 MDHEN, CDR2 SYDVKM. CDR3 length: 14 amino acids. The V end was cut by 6 bases, the J end by 0 bases, with 11 bases between. CDR3 protein: CASRSTGTNYGYTF. CDR3 nucleotides: TGTGCCAGCAGATCCACAGGGACTAACTATGGCTACACCTTC.

The chain recombines TRBV15 with TRBJ1-2; tentatively, D is TRBD1 (5 bases). Trimming removed 9 bases from V and 7 bases from J, with 18 bases in between. Looked up from germline, CDR1 is LNHNV and CDR2 is YYDKDF (reference sequence). This CDR3 spans 13 amino acids. CDR3 coding DNA: TGTGCCACTTCAGAGGGGAGGTTCTCTGGCTACACCTTC. Translation: CATSEGRFSGYTF.

V and J are TRBV10-2 and TRBJ1-2; D ambiguous. CDR3 size: 13 residues. CDR1 is WSHSY, CDR2 SAAADI, per germline. V was clipped by 5 bases and J by 3 bases, with 10 bases between them. CDR3 loop: CASSLSADYGYTF. CDR3 nucleotides: TGCGCCAGCAGTTTGAGTGCGGACTATGGCTACACCTTC.

The CDR3 loop reads CAISESPQGETNEKLFF. The CDR3 DNA reads as TGTGCCATCAGTGAGTCGCCCCAGGGGGAAACTAATGAAAAACTGTTTTTT. This chain links TRBV10-3 with TRBJ1-4, with 7 bases lining up with TRBD1. V dropped 0 bases and J dropped 1; count of bases not matched to a gene: 5. The CDR3 length is 17 residues. Germline loops: CDR1 ENHRY, CDR2 SYGVKD.

The rearrangement links TRBV6-2 or TRBV6-3 to TRBJ2-1; D is possibly TRBD1 (6 bases). This CDR3 is built from 15 residues. Looked up from germline, CDR1 is MNHEY and CDR2 is SVGEGT. V lost 2 bases and J 4 bases, leaving 12 bases between the germline ends. The CDR3 loop is CASSYAGTPYNEQFF. As DNA, the CDR3 is TGTGCCAGCAGTTACGCCGGGACACCATACAATGAGCAGTTCTTC.

This clone was seen only once. Different DNA sequences within this sample yield the same CDR3. The chain uses TRBV5-1 and TRBJ1-2; D ambiguous. The germline CDR1 and CDR2 sequences are SGHRS and YFSETQ. The length of the CDR3 is 14 residues. V lost 0 bases and J 1 base, leaving 7 bases between the germline ends. The CDR3 reads CASSLGQVNYGYTF. CDR3 DNA: TGCGCCAGCAGCTTGGGTCAGGTTAACTATGGCTACACCTTC.

The genes are TRBV28 and TRBJ1-6; D ambiguous. The germline gives CDR1 MDHEN, CDR2 SYDVKM. The CDR3 is made up of 12 amino acids. V was clipped by 6 bases and J by 10 bases, with 10 bases between them. CDR3 coding DNA: TGTGCCAGCAGCCCCCCGTGGTCACCCCTCCACTTT. It translates to CASSPPWSPLHF.

This clone has just one count. The rearrangement links TRBV9 to TRBJ2-7; D possibly corresponds to TRBD2 (5 bases). CDR1 and CDR2 (germline): SGDLS, YYNGEE. The CDR3 is 14 amino acids. V was clipped by 1 base and J by 1 base, with 9 bases between them. The CDR3 sequence: CASSVQEVSYEQYF. The CDR3 DNA follows: TGTGCCAGCAGCGTACAGGAGGTTTCCTACGAGCAGTACTTC.

There are a few counts of this clone. CDR3 residues: CASSFRGAANEKLFF. The CDR3 DNA follows: TGTGCCAGCAGCTTTCGAGGGGCGGCTAATGAAAAACTGTTTTTT. The V gene is TRBV7-2, the J gene TRBJ1-4; D may be TRBD1 (5 bases). Trimming cost V 3 bases and J 3 bases, with 11 bases left between them. The CDR3 is 15 residues long. The germline gives CDR1 SGHTA, CDR2 FQGNSA.